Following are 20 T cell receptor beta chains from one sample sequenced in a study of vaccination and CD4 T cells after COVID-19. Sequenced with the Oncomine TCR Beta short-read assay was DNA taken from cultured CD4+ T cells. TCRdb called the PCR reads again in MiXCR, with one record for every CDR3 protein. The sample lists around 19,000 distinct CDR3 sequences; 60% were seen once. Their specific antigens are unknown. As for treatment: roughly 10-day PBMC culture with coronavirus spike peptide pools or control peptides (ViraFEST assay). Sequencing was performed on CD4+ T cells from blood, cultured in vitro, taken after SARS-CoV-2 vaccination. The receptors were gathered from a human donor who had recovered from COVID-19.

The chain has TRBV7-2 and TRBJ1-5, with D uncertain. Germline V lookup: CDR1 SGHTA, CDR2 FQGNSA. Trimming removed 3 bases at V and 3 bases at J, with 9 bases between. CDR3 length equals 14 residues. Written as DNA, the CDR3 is TGTGCCAGCAGCTTGGACGGTCCCAATCAGCCCCAGCATTTT. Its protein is CASSLDGPNQPQHF.

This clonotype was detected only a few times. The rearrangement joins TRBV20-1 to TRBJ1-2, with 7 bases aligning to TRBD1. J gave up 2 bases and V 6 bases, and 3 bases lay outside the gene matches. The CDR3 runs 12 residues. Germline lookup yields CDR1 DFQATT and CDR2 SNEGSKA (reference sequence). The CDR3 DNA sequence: TGCAGTGCGCCGGGACAGAACTATGGCTACACCTTC. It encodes CSAPGQNYGYTF.

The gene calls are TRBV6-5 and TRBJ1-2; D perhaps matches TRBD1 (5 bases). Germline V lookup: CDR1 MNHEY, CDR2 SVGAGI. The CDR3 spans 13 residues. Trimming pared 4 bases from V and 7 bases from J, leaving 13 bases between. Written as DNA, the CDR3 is TGTGCCAGCAGTTCGTTAGGGGAAGTTGGCTACACCTTC. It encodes CASSSLGEVGYTF.

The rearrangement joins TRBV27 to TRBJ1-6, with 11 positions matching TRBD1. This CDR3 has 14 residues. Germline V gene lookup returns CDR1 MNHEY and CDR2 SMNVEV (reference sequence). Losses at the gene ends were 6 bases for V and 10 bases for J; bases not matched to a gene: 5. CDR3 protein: CASSGTGGKSPLHF. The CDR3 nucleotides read TGTGCCAGCAGCGGGACAGGGGGAAAATCACCCCTCCACTTT.

The CDR3 region is CSASPRTGYQETQYF. CDR3 DNA: TGCAGTGCTAGTCCCAGGACAGGGTACCAAGAGACCCAGTACTTC. V usage is TRBV20-1 and J usage is TRBJ2-5, with TRBD1 identical over 8 bases. CDR1 DFQATT and CDR2 SNEGSKA come from the germline V gene (reference sequence). Trimming removed 3 bases from V and 0 bases from J; junction bases left unmatched: 6. The CDR3 loop spans 15 amino acids.

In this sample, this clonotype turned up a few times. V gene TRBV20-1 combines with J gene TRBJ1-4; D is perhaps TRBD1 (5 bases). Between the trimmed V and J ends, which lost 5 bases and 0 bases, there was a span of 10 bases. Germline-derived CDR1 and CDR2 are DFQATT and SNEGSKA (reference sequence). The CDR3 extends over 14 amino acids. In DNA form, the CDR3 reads TGCAGTGCTCGGCGACAGACAACTAATGAAAAACTGTTTTTT. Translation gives CSARRQTTNEKLFF.

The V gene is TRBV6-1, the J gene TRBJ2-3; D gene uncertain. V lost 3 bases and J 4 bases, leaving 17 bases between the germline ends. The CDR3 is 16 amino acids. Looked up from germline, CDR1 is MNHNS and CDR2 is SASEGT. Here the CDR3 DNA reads TGTGCCAGCAGTGAGTCGACGGCAAAGGGCGCAGATACGCAGTATTTT. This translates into CASSESTAKGADTQYF.

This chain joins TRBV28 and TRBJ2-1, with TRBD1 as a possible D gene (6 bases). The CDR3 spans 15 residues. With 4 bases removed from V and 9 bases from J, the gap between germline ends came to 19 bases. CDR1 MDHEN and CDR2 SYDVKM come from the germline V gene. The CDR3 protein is CASSSTRGISGEQFF. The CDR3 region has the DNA TGTGCCAGCAGTTCAACAAGGGGGATATCCGGTGAGCAGTTCTTC.

This chain's CDR3 is CASSQKQGGETEAFF. Here the CDR3 DNA reads TGCGCCAGCAGCCAGAAACAGGGAGGAGAAACTGAAGCTTTCTTT. The chain employs TRBV4-3 and TRBJ1-1; possibly TRBD1 for D (6 bases). This CDR3 spans 15 amino acids. CDR1 is LGHNA, CDR2 YSLEER, per germline. Trimming cost V 3 bases and J 5 bases, with 16 bases left between them.

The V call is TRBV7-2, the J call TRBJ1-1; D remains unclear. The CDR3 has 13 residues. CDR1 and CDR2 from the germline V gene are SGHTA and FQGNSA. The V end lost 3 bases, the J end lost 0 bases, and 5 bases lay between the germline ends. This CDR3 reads CASSLSMNTEAFF. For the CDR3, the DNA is TGTGCCAGCAGCTTGTCCATGAACACTGAAGCTTTCTTT.

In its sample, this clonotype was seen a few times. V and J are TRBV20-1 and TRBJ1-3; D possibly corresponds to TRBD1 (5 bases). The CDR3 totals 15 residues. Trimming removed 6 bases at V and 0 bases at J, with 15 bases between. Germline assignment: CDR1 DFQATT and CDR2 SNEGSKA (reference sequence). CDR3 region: CSARRDQSSGNTIYF. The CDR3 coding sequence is TGCAGTGCCAGGAGGGACCAGAGCTCTGGAAACACCATATATTTT.

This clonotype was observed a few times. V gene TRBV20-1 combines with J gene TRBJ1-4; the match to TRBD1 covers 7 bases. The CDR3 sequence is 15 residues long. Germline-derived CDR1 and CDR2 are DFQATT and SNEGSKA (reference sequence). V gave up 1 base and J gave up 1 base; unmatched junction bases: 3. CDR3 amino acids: CSARVTGVTNEKLFF. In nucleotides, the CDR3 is TGCAGTGCTAGAGTTACAGGGGTAACTAATGAAAAACTGTTTTTT.

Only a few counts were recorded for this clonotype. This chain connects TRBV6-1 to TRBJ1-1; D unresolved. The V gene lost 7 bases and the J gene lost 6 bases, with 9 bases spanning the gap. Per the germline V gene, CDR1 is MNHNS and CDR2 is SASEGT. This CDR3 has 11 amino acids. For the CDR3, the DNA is TGTGCCAGCACCCTGGGCGCTGAAGCTTTCTTT. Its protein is CASTLGAEAFF.

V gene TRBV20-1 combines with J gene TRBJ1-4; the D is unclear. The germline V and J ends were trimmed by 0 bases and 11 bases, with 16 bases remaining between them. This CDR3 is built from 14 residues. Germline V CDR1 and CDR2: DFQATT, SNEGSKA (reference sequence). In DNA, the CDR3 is TGCAGTGCTAGAGATCTCGGGCAGGCCTCCAAACTGTTTTTT. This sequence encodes CSARDLGQASKLFF.

The CDR3 loop reads CASSLGGDSGNTIYF. The CDR3, as DNA: TGTGCCAGCAGTCTCGGCGGAGACTCTGGAAACACCATATATTTT. J is TRBJ1-3 and V is TRBV6-1, with D unresolved. CDR1 MNHNS and CDR2 SASEGT come from the germline V gene. The CDR3 contains 15 residues. V shed 5 bases and J shed 0 bases, with 11 bases lying between them.

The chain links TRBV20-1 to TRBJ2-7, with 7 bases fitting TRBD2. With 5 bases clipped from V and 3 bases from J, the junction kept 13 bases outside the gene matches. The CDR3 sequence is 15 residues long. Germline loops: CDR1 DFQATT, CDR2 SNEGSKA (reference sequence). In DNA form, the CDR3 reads TGCAGTGCTGGGACCCCCGCGGGGGAGCTCTACGAGCAGTACTTC. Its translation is CSAGTPAGELYEQYF.

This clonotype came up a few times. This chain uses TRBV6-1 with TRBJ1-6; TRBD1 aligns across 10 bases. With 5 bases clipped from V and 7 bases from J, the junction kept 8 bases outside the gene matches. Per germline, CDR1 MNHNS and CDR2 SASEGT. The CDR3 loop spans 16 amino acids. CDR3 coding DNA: TGTGCCAGCAGTACCGGGACAGGGGCTCAAAATTCACCCCTCCACTTT. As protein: CASSTGTGAQNSPLHF.

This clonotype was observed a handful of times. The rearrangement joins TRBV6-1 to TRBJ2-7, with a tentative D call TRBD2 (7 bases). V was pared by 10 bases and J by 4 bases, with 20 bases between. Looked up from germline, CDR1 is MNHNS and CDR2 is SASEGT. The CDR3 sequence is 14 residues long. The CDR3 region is CATTPAGAPYEQYF. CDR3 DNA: TGTGCCACTACGCCCGCGGGGGCACCGTACGAGCAGTACTTC.

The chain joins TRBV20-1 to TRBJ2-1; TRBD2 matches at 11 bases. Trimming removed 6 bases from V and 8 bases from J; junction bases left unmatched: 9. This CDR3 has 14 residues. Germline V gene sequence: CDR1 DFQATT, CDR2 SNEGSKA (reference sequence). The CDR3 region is CSARTSGSVYEQFF. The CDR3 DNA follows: TGCAGTGCCAGAACTAGCGGGAGCGTATATGAGCAGTTCTTC.

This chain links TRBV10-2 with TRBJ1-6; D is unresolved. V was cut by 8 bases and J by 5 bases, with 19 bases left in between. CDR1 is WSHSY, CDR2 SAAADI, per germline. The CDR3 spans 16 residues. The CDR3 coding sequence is TGCGCCAGCTCATACAGATTCTCCGGGAATAATTCACCCCTCCACTTT. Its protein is CASSYRFSGNNSPLHF.